This T cell receptor beta chain appears in the sequencing data of a study of cytomegalovirus exposure and HLA in healthy donors. Notes on the study in general: Later analysis identified a missense DCLRE1C variant that was linked to TCR beta V- and J-gene trimming.

On this clone itself: Its target is unknown.

60 Vbeta and 13 Jbeta primers were used in PCR. The data were produced by immunoSEQ multiplex PCR, yet TCRdb's version contains in-frame clones alone and is incomplete. Of 150,000 to 250,000 clones listed, approximately 85% are singletons. The CDR3 has 14 residues. The trim removed 5 bases at V and 5 bases at J, leaving 5 bases unmatched. The V gene's germline CDR1 is SEHNR and CDR2 FQNEAQ (reference sequence). This chain uses TRBV7-9 with TRBJ1-1; 10 bases fit TRBD1. The material sequenced was PBMCs. This TCR was sampled from a woman between 50 and 59 years old in good health and CMV-seronegative. CDR3: CASSDTGQGTEAFF. CDR3 in DNA: TGTGCCAGCAGCGATACGGGACAGGGGACTGAAGCTTTCTTT.